The clone carrying this TCR beta chain has a handful of counts. Its antigen remains unidentified. These data come from a study of response to subunit inactivated influenza vaccine. Study conclusions and caveats: Authors suggested each seasonal influenza vaccination recruits few new T cells.

TCRdb passed the RT-PCR reads through MiXCR, listing each CDR3 protein once. Of 710,000 or so distinct CDR3 sequences in the sample, roughly 14% were seen once. The CDR3 is made up of 16 amino acids. Germline-derived CDR1 and CDR2 are SGHRS and YFSETQ. V was cut by 3 bases and J by 0 bases, with 15 bases left in between. The clonotype originates from a man between 50 and 59 years old who received an inactivated influenza vaccine. The rearrangement links TRBV5-1 to TRBJ2-5; possibly TRBD1 or TRBD2 for D (5 bases each). The sample consisted of PBMCs from blood, taken roughly 12 days after vaccination. This chain's CDR3 is CASSYSGRGHQETQYF. CDR3 nucleotide sequence: TGCGCCAGCAGCTACTCAGGGAGAGGCCACCAAGAGACCCAGTACTTC.